This record looks at one T cell receptor (beta chain) sequence and its context. The CDR3 is made up of 16 amino acids. Germline V gives CDR1 SGHRS, CDR2 YFSETQ. After removal of 0 bases from V and 1 base from J, the junction contained 4 bases not matched to a gene. This sample is part of a study of radiotherapy plus CTLA-4 blockade in lung cancer. Libraries were prepared by immunoSEQ multiplex PCR; TCRdb keeps only in-frame clonotypes and omits some of them. The table shows around 80,000 clones, with approximately 73% occurring only once. The sample consisted of peripheral blood, taken from a patient treated with radiotherapy plus ipilimumab. The gene calls are TRBV5-1 and TRBJ2-7; 10 bases are a match to TRBD2. This TCR was sampled from a human donor with non-small cell lung cancer whose response to radiotherapy plus ipilimumab could not be evaluated. For the CDR3, the DNA is TGCGCCAGCAGCTTGGTAGCACTAGCGGGGTCCTACGAGCAGTACTTC. It codes for CASSLVALAGSYEQYF.